The 2 T cell receptor beta chains listed next were all sequenced from one sample in a study of blood T cell repertoires in COVID-19. Sequencing used immunoSEQ multiplex PCR; TCRdb keeps in-frame clones, though not all of them. Counted here are some 320,000 clones, more than 70% occurring once; the ten biggest clones make up approximately 7%. Specimen: peripheral blood. The receptors shown here come from a woman aged 25 to 39 who had recovered from COVID-19.

The chain joins TRBV19 to TRBJ2-3, with D possibly matching TRBD1 (7 bases). Per the germline V gene, CDR1 is LNHDA and CDR2 is SQIVND (reference sequence). Trimming took 5 bases from V and 3 from J, leaving 15 bases between them. The CDR3 loop spans 15 amino acids. CDR3 loop: CASSRPGGKTDTQYF. CDR3 nucleotide sequence: TGTGCCAGTAGTCGGCCAGGGGGGAAGACAGATACGCAGTATTTT. Together with reference TRBV19 and TRBJ2-3, the CDR3 gives the full variable domain: DGGITQSPKYLFRKEGQNVTLSCEQNLNHDAMYWYRQDPGQGLRLIYYSQIVNDFQKGDIAEGYSVSREKKESFPLTVTSAQKNPTAFYLCASSRPGGKTDTQYFGPGTRLTVL.

The V call is TRBV7-3, the J call TRBJ2-3; the match to TRBD2 covers 8 bases. Looked up from germline, CDR1 is SGHTA and CDR2 is FQGTGA. The ends lost 5 bases at V and 4 bases at J; junction bases unmatched: 8. This CDR3 region has 15 residues. The DNA for the CDR3 is TGTGCCAGCAGCCCCTCCGGGGGGGAAGCAGATACGCAGTATTTT. Its translation is CASSPSGGEADTQYF.